This passage covers 2 T cell receptor beta chains from one sample sequenced in a study of cytomegalovirus exposure and HLA in healthy donors. Measured with immunoSEQ multiplex PCR; TCRdb has only the in-frame clones, and not every one. The data contain about 120,000 clones, more than 70% of them singletons. Sequences were obtained from PBMCs. The receptors were gathered from a young woman in good health and CMV-seronegative.

J is TRBJ2-1 and V is TRBV2; D remains unclear. Germline loops: CDR1 SNHLY, CDR2 FYNNEI. With 2 bases removed from V and 6 bases from J, the gap between germline ends came to 8 bases. The CDR3 length is 13 residues. CDR3 nucleotides: TGTGCCAGCAGTGAAAGGCTAGTCAATGAGCAGTTCTTC. This gives the protein CASSERLVNEQFF.

This chain connects TRBV15 to TRBJ2-1; 9 bases are shared with TRBD2. The ends lost 1 base at V and 4 bases at J; junction bases unmatched: 2. Germline CDR1 and CDR2: LNHNV and YYDKDF (reference sequence). The CDR3 has 15 amino acids. CDR3 in amino acids: CATSRVLAGYNEQFF. CDR3 bases: TGTGCCACCAGCAGAGTACTAGCGGGTTACAATGAGCAGTTCTTC.